This T cell receptor beta chain was identified in a study of beta chain features in type 1 diabetes. Study findings and constraints: All four CD4+ subsets of Type 1 diabetes patients contained TCRB CDR3s that were moderately but significantly shorter. The study found that naive, central memory and Treg TCRB repertoires appeared more similar in patients than in healthy donors.

Expressed TCRB transcripts were sequenced because the entire RNA isolate underwent reverse transcription. Assay used: immunoSEQ multiplex PCR; TCRdb lists only in-frame clones, some missing. The sample holds 20,000 to 25,000 clones, more than 45% seen once. There are a few counts of this clone. What it binds is unknown. The material sequenced was stem cell memory CD4+ T cells from blood. The TCR sequence derives from a man between 18 and 29 years old with type 1 diabetes.

This CDR3 reads CASSPGLAGGGAETQYF. DNA of the CDR3: TGTGCCAGCAGCCCAGGACTAGCGGGAGGTGGGGCAGAGACCCAGTACTTC. This chain connects TRBV5-4 to TRBJ2-5; 14 bases are a match to TRBD2. V was clipped by 4 bases and J by 4 bases; unmatched bases: 9. The CDR3 is 17 residues long. Germline CDR1 reads SGHNT; CDR2 reads YYREEE (reference sequence). The full variable domain, rest sourced from reference TRBV5-4 and TRBJ2-5, is ETGVTQSPTHLIKTRGQQVTLRCSSQSGHNTVSWYQQALGQGPQFIFQYYREEENGRGNFPPRFSGLQFPNYSSELNVNALELDDSALYLCASSPGLAGGGAETQYFGPGTRLLVL.